This entry lists 21 T cell receptor beta chains sequenced from one sample in a study of shared clonotypes between healthy human individuals. The table came from immunoSEQ multiplex PCR; TCRdb's copy has only in-frame clones and leaves some out. The table shows about 2.2 million clones, with 85% to 95% occurring only once. CD45RO-negative, CCR7-positively selected cells formed the naive CD8 fraction, excluding terminally differentiated effector memory CD45RA+ cells. Sequencing used naive CD8+ T cells from PBMCs. The receptor source for this set is a man in his late teens or twenties in good health. Some clones in this sample may be carry-over from other donors' samples.

This clone was seen only a few times. This chain joins TRBV27 and TRBJ2-5; 10 bases are a match to TRBD2. The CDR3 totals 19 residues. V lost 3 bases and J lost 5; bases outside the gene matches: 18. The germline V gene has CDR1 MNHEY and CDR2 SMNVEV (reference sequence). The CDR3 DNA sequence: TGTGCCAGCAGTTTTCGGGGGAAAACCGGGACTAGCGTATGGGAGACCCAGTACTTC. Protein product: CASSFRGKTGTSVWETQYF.

The rearrangement uses TRBV11-2 and TRBJ2-7; D ambiguous. Germline values: CDR1 SGHAT, CDR2 FQNNGV. V dropped 5 bases and J dropped 2 bases, with 13 bases sitting between them. The CDR3 loop spans 14 amino acids. CDR3 DNA: TGTGCCAGCAGCCCGCCATCCACGCCCTACGAGCAGTACTTC. Its protein is CASSPPSTPYEQYF.

This clone was recorded once. Other nucleotide sequences from this sample produce the same CDR3. The V and J genes are TRBV9 and TRBJ2-5; no definite D call. Germline V gene sequence: CDR1 SGDLS, CDR2 YYNGEE. The CDR3 is made up of 14 amino acids. The V end lost 1 base, the J end lost 0 bases, and 7 bases lay between the germline ends. CDR3: CASSVRTDQETQYF. In nucleotides, the CDR3 is TGTGCCAGCAGCGTACGCACAGACCAAGAGACCCAGTACTTC.

This clone was counted a single time. The chain joins TRBV28 to TRBJ2-5; TRBD2 matches at 12 bases. V shed 6 bases and J 2 bases; nucleotides not matched to a gene: 4. Germline CDR1 reads MDHEN; CDR2 reads SYDVKM. The CDR3 has 15 amino acids. The CDR3 loop is CASSSGLAGQETQYF. DNA of the CDR3: TGTGCCAGCAGCTCAGGACTAGCGGGACAAGAGACCCAGTACTTC.

The J gene is TRBJ1-1, the V gene TRBV7-9; tentative D call: TRBD1 (5 bases). The ends were cut back, 5 bases at V and 0 bases at J, with 13 bases in the middle. Germline assignment: CDR1 SEHNR and CDR2 FQNEAQ (reference sequence). CDR3 length: 15 amino acids. The CDR3 region has the DNA TGTGCCAGCAGCCCAGCCGACAGAGTGAACACTGAAGCTTTCTTT. This encodes CASSPADRVNTEAFF. Supplemented by reference TRBV7-9 and TRBJ1-1, the full variable domain reads DTGVSQNPRHKITKRGQNVTFRCDPISEHNRLYWYRQTLGQGPEFLTYFQNEAQLEKSRLLSDRFSAERPKGSFSTLEIQRTEQGDSAMYLCASSPADRVNTEAFFGQGTRLTVV.

Remarks on this clone: Other DNA sequences in this specimen translate into the identical CDR3. The chain uses TRBV18 and TRBJ1-2; 8 bases map to TRBD1. This CDR3 contains 14 residues. The trim removed 6 bases at V and 3 bases at J, leaving 6 bases unmatched. Germline CDR1 and CDR2: KGHSH and LQKENI. The CDR3 region has the DNA TGTGCCAGCTCTCCCGGACAGGGCGACTATGGCTACACCTTC. Amino acid sequence: CASSPGQGDYGYTF. Based on the CDR3 plus reference TRBV18 and TRBJ1-2, the full variable domain is NAGVMQNPRHLVRRRGQEARLRCSPMKGHSHVYWYRQLPEEGLKFMVYLQKENIIDESGMPKERFSAEFPKEGPSILRIQQVVRGDSAAYFCASSPGQGDYGYTFGSGTRLTVV.

This clone was counted a few times. The rearrangement joins TRBV30 to TRBJ1-2, with 7 positions matching TRBD1. The CDR3 runs 13 residues. Germline assignment: CDR1 GTSNPN and CDR2 SVGIG (reference sequence). Trimming cost V 7 bases and J 2 bases; bases outside gene matches: 7. This CDR3 reads CALLGTENYGYTF. The CDR3, as DNA: TGTGCCTTGCTAGGGACAGAGAACTATGGCTACACCTTC.

This chain connects TRBV11-2 to TRBJ2-7; tentative D call: TRBD2 (6 bases). V lost 5 bases, J lost 6 bases, and 17 bases lay in between. The V gene's germline CDR1 is SGHAT and CDR2 FQNNGV. The CDR3 is 14 residues long. The CDR3: CASSLNRLDREQYF. In DNA, the CDR3 is TGTGCCAGCAGCCTTAATCGACTAGACCGCGAGCAGTACTTC.

The chain is built from TRBV11-2 and TRBJ1-1; weak D call: TRBD1 (5 bases). This CDR3 comprises 17 residues. Germline V lookup: CDR1 SGHAT, CDR2 FQNNGV. V lost 5 bases and J 5 bases, leaving 24 bases between the germline ends. The CDR3 loop is CASSQRTPREGWTEAFF. CDR3 nucleotide sequence: TGTGCCAGCAGCCAAAGGACACCCAGGGAGGGGTGGACTGAAGCTTTCTTT.

The chain has TRBV27 and TRBJ1-2; tentative D call: TRBD1 (5 bases). The CDR3 has 16 amino acids. V was clipped by 4 bases and J by 6 bases, with 21 bases between them. Germline CDR1 is MNHEY and CDR2 is SMNVEV (reference sequence). The CDR3 DNA reads as TGTGCCAGCAGTTCCTTTACCGGGACGCGACGGGATGGCTACACCTTC. Residues: CASSSFTGTRRDGYTF.

This sequence joins TRBV5-1 and TRBJ2-1; D tentatively fits TRBD1 or TRBD2 (5 bases each). The V end lost 1 base, the J end lost 4 bases, and 12 bases lay between the germline ends. The CDR3 consists of 15 residues. Germline lookup yields CDR1 SGHRS and CDR2 YFSETQ. CDR3 protein: CASSLFMGPYNEQFF. Written as DNA, the CDR3 is TGCGCCAGCAGCTTGTTCATGGGACCTTACAATGAGCAGTTCTTC.

The genes are TRBV6-1 and TRBJ2-7; D is undetermined. The CDR3 loop spans 13 amino acids. Germline V gene sequence: CDR1 MNHNS, CDR2 SASEGT. V lost 1 base, J lost 4 bases, and 8 bases lay in between. In nucleotides, the CDR3 is TGTGCCAGCAGTGAAGGCTCCTTATACGAGCAGTACTTC. It yields the protein CASSEGSLYEQYF.

Notes on this clone: Other DNA variants within this sample encode the same CDR3. The CDR3 here is CASSIRDTNQPQHF. The CDR3 DNA reads TGTGCCAGTAGTATACGGGACACAAATCAGCCCCAGCATTTT. J is TRBJ1-5 and V is TRBV19, with a possible D match to TRBD1 (6 bases). Germline loops: CDR1 LNHDA, CDR2 SQIVND (reference sequence). This CDR3 is 14 amino acids long. Trimming pared 2 bases from V and 4 bases from J, leaving 9 bases between.

The DNA of the CDR3 is TGCGCCAGCAGCCAACACAGGGGTGAAGCTTTCTTT. Protein: CASSQHRGEAFF. This rearrangement joins TRBV4-3 to TRBJ1-1; the match to TRBD1 covers 7 bases. The CDR3 is made up of 12 amino acids. J gave up 7 bases and V 2 bases, and 1 base lay outside the gene matches. Per the germline V gene, CDR1 is LGHNA and CDR2 is YSLEER.

V usage is TRBV9 and J usage is TRBJ1-1; D may be TRBD1 (5 bases). The CDR3 is made up of 14 amino acids. CDR1 is SGDLS, CDR2 YYNGEE, per germline. With 3 bases removed from V and 3 bases from J, the gap between germline ends came to 12 bases. CDR3 sequence (DNA): TGTGCCAGCAGCGCCTCCCCGGGGGACACTGAAGCTTTCTTT. This gives the protein CASSASPGDTEAFF.

The chain links TRBV9 to TRBJ2-2, with 11 bases lining up with TRBD2. The V gene's germline CDR1 is SGDLS and CDR2 YYNGEE. This CDR3 has 17 amino acids. V lost 4 bases to trimming and J lost 5 bases; unmatched junction nucleotides: 10. The DNA for the CDR3 is TGTGCCAGCAGCCCCGGAGGGACTAGCGGTGGGACCGGGGAGCTGTTTTTT. Its protein is CASSPGGTSGGTGELFF.

The chain carries TRBV7-9 and TRBJ1-1; D gene ambiguous. Per germline, CDR1 SEHNR and CDR2 FQNEAQ (reference sequence). The CDR3 is 13 amino acids. V lost 7 bases and J 2 bases, leaving 11 bases between the germline ends. CDR3 region: CASTKGGNTEAFF. The DNA for the CDR3 is TGTGCCAGCACCAAAGGAGGAAACACTGAAGCTTTCTTT.

The chain is built from TRBV11-2 and TRBJ2-5, with D perhaps matching TRBD2 (5 bases). The V gene lost 5 bases and the J gene lost 4 bases, with 11 bases spanning the gap. The germline V gene has CDR1 SGHAT and CDR2 FQNNGV. CDR3 length equals 13 residues. The CDR3 nucleotides read TGTGCCAGCAGCGATCGGGAAAGAGAGACCCAGTACTTC. This gives the protein CASSDRERETQYF.

The chain is built from TRBV11-3 and TRBJ2-7, with 7 bases matching TRBD1. The CDR3 sequence is 13 residues long. Germline V gene data show CDR1 as SGHNT and CDR2 as YENEEA. The trim removed 6 bases at V and 3 bases at J, leaving 5 bases unmatched. For the CDR3, the DNA is TGTGCCAGCAGTAAAGACAGGGACTACGAGCAGTACTTC. Protein product: CASSKDRDYEQYF.

The chain employs TRBV4-3 and TRBJ1-1; 7 bases agree with TRBD1. V lost 1 base and J lost 5; bases outside the gene matches: 4. From germline, CDR1 is LGHNA and CDR2 YSLEER. This CDR3 is built from 14 residues. The CDR3 is CASSQGTGRTEAFF. CDR3 sequence (DNA): TGCGCCAGCAGCCAAGGGACAGGAAGGACTGAAGCTTTCTTT.

J is TRBJ2-7 and V is TRBV19; 7 bases are a match to TRBD2. This CDR3 comprises 15 residues. Unmatched junction bases numbered 13, after V lost 6 bases and J lost 5 bases. CDR1 and CDR2 (germline): LNHDA, SQIVND (reference sequence). This CDR3 reads CASRLGGSLIHEQYF. CDR3 nucleotide sequence: TGTGCCAGTAGATTGGGCGGGAGTTTAATCCACGAGCAGTACTTC.